This TCR beta chain emerged from a study of post-analysis software for immune sequencing data. V lost 6 bases, J lost 8 bases, and 19 bases lay in between. CDR3 length equals 14 residues. The germline V gene has CDR1 SEHNR and CDR2 FQNEAQ (reference sequence). Details on this clonotype: The antigen is unknown.

Points from the study as a whole: Pronounced co-clustering by F measure was evident among identically batched samples. Patients showed TRBV5-6, TRBV5-1 and TRBV20-1 among 4 or 5 TRBV segments more frequent than in controls. Controls had significantly higher normalized Chao1 diversity than multiple sclerosis patients.

Prepared libraries of TCR beta cDNA carried unique molecular identifiers. Each batch of roughly 0.9 to 10 million T cells produced roughly 500,000 cDNA molecules. TCRdb ran MiXCR on the PCR reads and lists one entry per CDR3 protein. The sample lists about 540,000 distinct CDR3 sequences; approximately 34% were seen once. The receptor was derived from a girl aged 2 to 17 with multiple sclerosis. The chain combines TRBV7-9 with TRBJ1-2; D not certain. Sequencing input: blood. The CDR3 bases are TGTGCCAGCAGGTTACCGGTGGAGATCTTGGGCTACACCTTC. Translation gives CASRLPVEILGYTF.